This T cell receptor (beta chain) was sequenced in a study of T cell repertoires in cytomegalovirus infection. The wider study: Indicated by public TCR beta signatures were CMV infection and matching HLA type. Study-wide points: The study found HLA-C-restricted CMV-specific TCR beta clonotypes dominating the ex vivo response.

The sample holds a few counts of this clonotype. Its antigen is still unknown. TCRdb re-analysed the reads in MiXCR, keeping a single row per CDR3 protein. This table has around 530,000 distinct CDR3 sequences, 16% appearing once. The CDR3 is 12 residues long. Trimming took 4 bases from V and 1 from J, leaving 4 bases between them. This sequence originates from a human donor in good health (CMV status not recorded). Some clones in this sample may be carry-over from other donors' samples. The sequenced sample was CD8+ T cells from PBMCs. The rearrangement joins TRBV12-3 or TRBV12-4 to TRBJ2-5; D ambiguous. CDR3 amino acids: CASSSSQETQYF. In DNA, the CDR3 is TGTGCCAGCAGTTCCAGCCAAGAGACCCAGTACTTC.